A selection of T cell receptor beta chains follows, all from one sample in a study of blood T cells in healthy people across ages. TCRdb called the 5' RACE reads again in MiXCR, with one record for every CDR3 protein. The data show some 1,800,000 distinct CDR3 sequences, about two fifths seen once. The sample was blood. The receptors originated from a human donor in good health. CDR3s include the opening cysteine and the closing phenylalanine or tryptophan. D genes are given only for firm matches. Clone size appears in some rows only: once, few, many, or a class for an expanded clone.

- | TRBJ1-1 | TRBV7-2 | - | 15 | TGTGCCAGCAGCGGGGGGACAAACATGAACACTGAAGCTTTCTTT | CASSGGTNMNTEAFF
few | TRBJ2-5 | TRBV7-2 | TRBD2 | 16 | TGTGCCAGCAGCCGAAGGACTAGCGGGGGAGGAGAGACCCAGTACTTC | CASSRRTSGGGETQYF
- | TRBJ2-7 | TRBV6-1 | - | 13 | TGTGCCAGCAACGACAGGACCCCCTACGAGCAGTACTTC | CASNDRTPYEQYF
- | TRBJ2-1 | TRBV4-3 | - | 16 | TGCGCCAGCAGCCTTGAACACGCTCTGCTGAACAATGAGCAGTTCTTC | CASSLEHALLNNEQFF
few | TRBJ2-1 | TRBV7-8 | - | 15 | TGTGCCAGCAGCTTAGGCGGCAGGGGGGGCGTTGAGCAGTTCTTC | CASSLGGRGGVEQFF
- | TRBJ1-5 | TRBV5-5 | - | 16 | TGTGCCAGCAGCTTGGTGGGGGTGGCTAGCAATCAGCCCCAGCATTTT | CASSLVGVASNQPQHF
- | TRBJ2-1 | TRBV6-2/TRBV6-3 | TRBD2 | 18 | TGTGCCAGCAGTTACTCCCCTTTGACTAGCGAGGGAATCAATGAGCAGTTCTTC | CASSYSPLTSEGINEQFF
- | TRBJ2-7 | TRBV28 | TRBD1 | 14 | TGTGCCAGCAGTTTGACAGGGAACGACTACGAGCAGTACTTC | CASSLTGNDYEQYF
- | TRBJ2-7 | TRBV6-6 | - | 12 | TGTGCCAGCGCCTCGAACCCCGGGGCTTGGTACTTC | CASASNPGAWYF
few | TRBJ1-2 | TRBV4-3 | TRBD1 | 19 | TGCGCCAGCAGCCAACAGGGGGACCTGGGATTGAAACCAAACTATGGCTACACCTTC | CASSQQGDLGLKPNYGYTF
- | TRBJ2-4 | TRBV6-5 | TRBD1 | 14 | TGTGCCAGCAGTCGACAGGGGGCCAAAAACATTCAGTACTTC | CASSRQGAKNIQYF
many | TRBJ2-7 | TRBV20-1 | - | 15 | TGCAGTGCTAGTAACCCGTATGATGTTAGAGGGGAGCAGTACTTC | CSASNPYDVRGEQYF
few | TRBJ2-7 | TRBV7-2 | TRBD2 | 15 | TGTGCCAGCAGCTCCACTAGCGGGGGGAACTACGAGCAGTACTTC | CASSSTSGGNYEQYF
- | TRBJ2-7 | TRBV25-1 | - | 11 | TGTGCCAGCCTTCGGGGCTACGAGCAGTACTTC | CASLRGYEQYF
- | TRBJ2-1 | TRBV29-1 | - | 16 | TGCAGCGTTGACCCACCCACGGGTCGGGTACACAATGAGCAGTTCTTC | CSVDPPTGRVHNEQFF
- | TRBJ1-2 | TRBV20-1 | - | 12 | TGCAGTGCTAGAGCAGGGGCGGTGGGCTACACCTTC | CSARAGAVGYTF
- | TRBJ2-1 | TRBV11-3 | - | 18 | TGTGCCAGCAGCTACTACGCCCCGGGCTCAGAATCCTACAATGAGCAGTTCTTC | CASSYYAPGSESYNEQFF
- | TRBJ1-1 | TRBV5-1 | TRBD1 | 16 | TGCGCCAGCAGCCCCCAAGAGTCGACAGGGAGGACTGAAGCTTTCTTT | CASSPQESTGRTEAFF
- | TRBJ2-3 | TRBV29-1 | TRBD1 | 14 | TGCAGCGTTGAAGATTTCCCAGGGGGAAATACGCAGTATTTT | CSVEDFPGGNTQYF
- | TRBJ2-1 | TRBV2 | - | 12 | TGTGCCATCTTGACTAGGGGCAATGAGCAGTTCTTC | CAILTRGNEQFF
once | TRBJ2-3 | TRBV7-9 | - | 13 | TGTGCCAGCAGCTCCATCCACACAGATACGCAGTATTTT | CASSSIHTDTQYF
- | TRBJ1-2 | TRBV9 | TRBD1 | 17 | TGTGCCAGCAGCGAAGACAGGGGGCCCTCGGCTTGGTATGGCTACACCTTC | CASSEDRGPSAWYGYTF
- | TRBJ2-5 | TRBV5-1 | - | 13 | TGCGCCAGCAGCTCGGACGGGCTGGAGGCCCAGTACTTC | CASSSDGLEAQYF
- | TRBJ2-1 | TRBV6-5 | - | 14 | TGTGCCAGCAGTTATGGACAAGGGCAGAATGAGCAGTTCTTC | CASSYGQGQNEQFF
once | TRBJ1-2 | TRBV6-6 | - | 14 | TGTGCCAGCAGTTACTCGGACAGTATTTTTGGCTACACCTTC | CASSYSDSIFGYTF
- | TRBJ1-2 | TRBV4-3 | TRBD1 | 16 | TGCGCCAGCAGCCCACAAGGACAGGCGAGACTTTATGGCTACACCTTC | CASSPQGQARLYGYTF
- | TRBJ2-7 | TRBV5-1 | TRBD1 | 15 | TGTGCCAGCAGCCTAGGGACAGGAGGCCCCTACGAGCAGTACTTC | CASSLGTGGPYEQYF
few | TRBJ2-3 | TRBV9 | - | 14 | TGTGCCAGCAGTGTAGGTAGGACTCCGAATACGCAGTATTTT | CASSVGRTPNTQYF
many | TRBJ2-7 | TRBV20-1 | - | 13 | TGCAGTGCTACGAACTGGATGAACTACGAGCAGTACTTC | CSATNWMNYEQYF
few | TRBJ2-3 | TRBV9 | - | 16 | TGCGCCAGCAGCCTATACTTCGGGGGTCGTACAGATACGCAGTATTTT | CASSLYFGGRTDTQYF
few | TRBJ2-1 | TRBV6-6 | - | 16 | TGTGCCAGCAGTTACGAACTACTTAGCTCCTACAATGAGCAGTTCTTC | CASSYELLSSYNEQFF
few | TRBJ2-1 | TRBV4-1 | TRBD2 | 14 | TGCGCCAGCAGCCGCAGCGGGACTATATTTGAGCAGTTCTTC | CASSRSGTIFEQFF
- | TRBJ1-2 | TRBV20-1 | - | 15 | TGCAGTGCCGCCCGTGTGGGGGGCGAGGGGTATGGCTACACCTTC | CSAARVGGEGYGYTF
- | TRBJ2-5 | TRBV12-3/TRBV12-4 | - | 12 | TGTGCCAGCAGCTATGGTTCCGAGACCCAGTACTTC | CASSYGSETQYF
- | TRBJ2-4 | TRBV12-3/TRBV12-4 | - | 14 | TGTGCCAGCAGTTTGCAGCGGAGAGGGAACATTCAGTACTTC | CASSLQRRGNIQYF
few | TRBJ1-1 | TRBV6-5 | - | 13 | TGTGCCAGCAGTAAACTAAGGGAGTACAAAGCTTTCTTT | CASSKLREYKAFF
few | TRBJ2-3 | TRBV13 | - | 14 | TGTGCCAGCAGCCCAGCGGACGGCACAGATACGCAGTATTTT | CASSPADGTDTQYF
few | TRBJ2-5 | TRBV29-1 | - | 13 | TGCAGCCTCAAACCTGAGCCTGGGGAGACCCAGTACTTC | CSLKPEPGETQYF
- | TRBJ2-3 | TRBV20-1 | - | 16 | TGCAGTGCTAGAGATTTCAGAGGGGTCGGCACAGATACGCAGTATTTT | CSARDFRGVGTDTQYF
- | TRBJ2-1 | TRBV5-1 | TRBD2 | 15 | TGCGCCAGCAGCTTGGGGAACCCGGGGGGGCATGAGCAGTTCTTC | CASSLGNPGGHEQFF
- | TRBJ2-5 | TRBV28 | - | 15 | TGTGCCAGCAGTTCTATGCACCTCGTCTCACCGGAGCAGTACTTC | CASSSMHLVSPEQYF
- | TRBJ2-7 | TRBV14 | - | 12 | TGTGCCAGCAGCCCGCTGGGAACTGAGCAGTACTTC | CASSPLGTEQYF
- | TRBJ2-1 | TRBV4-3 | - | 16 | TGCGCCAGCAGCCGTTTATCGGGAAGCTCCTACAATGAGCAGTTCTTC | CASSRLSGSSYNEQFF
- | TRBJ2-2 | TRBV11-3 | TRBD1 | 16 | TGTGCCAGCAGCTCTGAGGGCAGGGGGACCACCGGGGAGCTGTTTTTT | CASSSEGRGTTGELFF
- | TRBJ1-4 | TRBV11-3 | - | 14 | TGTGCCAGCAGCTTCGGAGGGCTGAGTGAAAAACTGTTTTTT | CASSFGGLSEKLFF
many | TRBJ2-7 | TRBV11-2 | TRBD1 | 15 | TGTGCCAGCAGCTTAGGCAGGGGGCGGTGGAGCGAGCAGTACTTC | CASSLGRGRWSEQYF
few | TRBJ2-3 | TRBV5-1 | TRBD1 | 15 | TGCGCCAGCAACCATGGACAGGGTGGTACAGATACGCAGTATTTT | CASNHGQGGTDTQYF
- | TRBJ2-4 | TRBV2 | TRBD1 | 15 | TGTGCCAGCAGACCGGACAGGGGAGTCAAAAACATTCAGTACTTC | CASRPDRGVKNIQYF
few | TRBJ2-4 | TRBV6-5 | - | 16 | TGTGCCAGCAGTTTTAGGCCTGCTTTCGCCAAAAACATTCAGTACTTC | CASSFRPAFAKNIQYF
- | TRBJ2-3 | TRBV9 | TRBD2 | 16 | TGTGCCAGCAGCGACGGGACTAGCGGGGACACAGATACGCAGTATTTT | CASSDGTSGDTDTQYF
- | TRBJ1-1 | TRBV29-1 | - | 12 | TGCAGCGTTGTACCCCTTTCCACTGAAGCTTTCTTT | CSVVPLSTEAFF
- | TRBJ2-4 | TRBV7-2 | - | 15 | TGTGCCAGCAGCTTTGACCCCACTTTAGGGTTGATTCAGTACTTC | CASSFDPTLGLIQYF
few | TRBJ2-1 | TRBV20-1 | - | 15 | TGCAGTGCTCGCCAGCCCGATGGGTCCTACAATGAGCAGTTCTTC | CSARQPDGSYNEQFF
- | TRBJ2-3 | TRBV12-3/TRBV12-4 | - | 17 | TGTGCCAGCAGTTTGGGATTACTAGTAGCGACCCCAGATACGCAGTATTTT | CASSLGLLVATPDTQYF
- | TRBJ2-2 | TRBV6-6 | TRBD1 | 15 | TGTGCCACGACGGGGACAGTGAAGTTAACCGGGGAGCTGTTTTTT | CATTGTVKLTGELFF
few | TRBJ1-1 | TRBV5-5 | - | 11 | TGTGCCAGCAGCTTGGCGATTGAAGCTTTCTTT | CASSLAIEAFF
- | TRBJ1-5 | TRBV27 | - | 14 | TGTGCCAGCAGTTACTTACAGGGTGGCCAGCCCCAGCATTTT | CASSYLQGGQPQHF
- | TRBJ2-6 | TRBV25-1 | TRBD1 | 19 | TGTGCCAGCAGTGATATTTCTCCCGGGACAGGGGGTGGGGCCAACGTCCTGACTTTC | CASSDISPGTGGGANVLTF
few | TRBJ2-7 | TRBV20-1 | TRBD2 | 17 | TGCAGTGCTAGTCGCAATAGCGGGGGGCTTAATAGTAACGAGCAGTACTTC | CSASRNSGGLNSNEQYF
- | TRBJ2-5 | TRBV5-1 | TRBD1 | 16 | TGCGCCAGCAGCTTGGTCCTACAGGGGACCCAAGAGACCCAGTACTTC | CASSLVLQGTQETQYF